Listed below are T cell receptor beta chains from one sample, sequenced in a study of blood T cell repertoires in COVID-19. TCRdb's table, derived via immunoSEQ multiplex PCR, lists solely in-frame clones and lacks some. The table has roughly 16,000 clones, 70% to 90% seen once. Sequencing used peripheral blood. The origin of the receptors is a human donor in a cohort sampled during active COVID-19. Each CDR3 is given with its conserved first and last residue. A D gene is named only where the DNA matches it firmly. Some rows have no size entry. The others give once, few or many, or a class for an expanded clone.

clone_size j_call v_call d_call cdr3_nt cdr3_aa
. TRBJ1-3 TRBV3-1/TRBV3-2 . TGTGCCAGCAGCCAAGAGAGGAGCTCTGGAAACACCATATATTTT CASSQERSSGNTIYF
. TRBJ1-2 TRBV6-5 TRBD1 TGTGCCAGCAGTTCTCAGGGGGCGGATGGCTATGGCTACACCTTC CASSSQGADGYGYTF
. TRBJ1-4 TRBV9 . TGTGCCAGCAGCGTAGGTATAGTGGATGAAAAACTGTTTTTT CASSVGIVDEKLFF
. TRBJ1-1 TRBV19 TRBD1 TGTGCCAGTAGTATACCTAAGGGACAGATTTTAGAAAACACTGAAGCTTTCTTT CASSIPKGQILENTEAFF
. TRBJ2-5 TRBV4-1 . TGCGCCAGCAGCCAAGAGGGCAGGGCCCAAGAGACCCAGTACTTC CASSQEGRAQETQYF
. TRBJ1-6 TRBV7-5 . TGTGTCAGAAGCTTAAAGCGCGAACAGGGGGTTTTTAATTCACCCCTCCACTTT CVRSLKREQGVFNSPLHF
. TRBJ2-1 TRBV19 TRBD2 TGTGCCAGTAGTTCGTCTCTAGCGGGCGTTTACAATGAGCAGTTCTTC CASSSSLAGVYNEQFF
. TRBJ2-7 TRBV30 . TGTGCCTCCCGTCGGGGAGGCTCCTACGAGCAGTACTTC CASRRGGSYEQYF
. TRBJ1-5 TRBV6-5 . TGTGCCAGCAGGGAGACAGATTATAGCAATCAGCCCCAGCATTTT CASRETDYSNQPQHF
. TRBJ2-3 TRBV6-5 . TGTGCCAGCAGGTACTCTAGAGGCGAGAATACGCAGTATTTT CASRYSRGENTQYF
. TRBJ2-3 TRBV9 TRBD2 TGTGCCAGCAGCGCCCTAGCGGGGGGTCCGTCGCGCACAGATACGCAGTATTTT CASSALAGGPSRTDTQYF
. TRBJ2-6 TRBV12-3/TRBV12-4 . TGTGCCACACGGGACTCTGGGGCCAACGTCCTGACTTTC CATRDSGANVLTF
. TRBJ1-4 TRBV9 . TGTGCCAGTGGGGCAGGGGCCGTAAATGAAAAACTGTTTTTT CASGAGAVNEKLFF
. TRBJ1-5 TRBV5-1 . TGCGCCAGCAGCTTGTCAGGGGTTAGCAATCAGCCCCAGCATTTT CASSLSGVSNQPQHF
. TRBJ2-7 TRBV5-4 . TGTGCCAGCAGCTTGGAGACGGGGTCGATAAACTTC CASSLETGSINF
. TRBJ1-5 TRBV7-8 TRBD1 TGTGCCAGCAGCGTACAGGGGGGCAATCAGCCCCAGCATTTT CASSVQGGNQPQHF
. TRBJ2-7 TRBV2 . TGTGCCTCGGACAGTTCCTACGAGCAGTACTTC CASDSSYEQYF
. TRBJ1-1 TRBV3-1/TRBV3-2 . TGTGCCAGCACCCGACAGATCTCTAACACTGAAGCTTTCTTT CASTRQISNTEAFF
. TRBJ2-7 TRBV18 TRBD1 TGTGCCAGCTCGAGCGGACAGGGGGCGCGCGAGCAGTACTTC CASSSGQGAREQYF
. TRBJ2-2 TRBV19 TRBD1 TGTGCCAGTAGTATAGTCCCGGGACAGGCCAACACCGGGGAGCTGTTTTTT CASSIVPGQANTGELFF
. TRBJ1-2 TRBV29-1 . TGCAGCCTCCCGGCGACAGATGGCTACACCTTC CSLPATDGYTF
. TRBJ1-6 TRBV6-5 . TGTGCCAGCAGGGACAGTAGCTCCTATAATTCACCCCTCCACTTT CASRDSSSYNSPLHF
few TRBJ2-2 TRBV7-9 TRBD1 TGTGCCAGCAGCTTCATCCAGGGGGCAAGCACCGGGGAGCTGTTTTTT CASSFIQGASTGELFF
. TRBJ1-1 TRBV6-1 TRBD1 TGTGCCAGCAGTGATGATTTTAAGGGGACAGGACGGACACGAAAAGCTTTCTTT CASSDDFKGTGRTRKAFF
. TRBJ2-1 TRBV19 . TGTGCCAGTAAACCTGGCCTGGCGGTGTTCAATGAGCAGTTCTTC CASKPGLAVFNEQFF
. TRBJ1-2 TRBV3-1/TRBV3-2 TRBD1 TGTGCCAGCAGCGAGGACAGGGGCTATGGCTACACCTTC CASSEDRGYGYTF
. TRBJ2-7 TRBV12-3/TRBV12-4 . TGTGCCAGCAGTTTCGGACTAACCTACGAGCAGTACTTC CASSFGLTYEQYF
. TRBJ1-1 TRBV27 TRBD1 TGTGCCAGCAGGTTAGGACAGGCAAACACTGAAGCTTTCTTT CASRLGQANTEAFF
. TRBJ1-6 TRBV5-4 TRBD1 TGTGCCAGCAGCCCGGACAGGGGAAATTCACCCCTCCACTTT CASSPDRGNSPLHF
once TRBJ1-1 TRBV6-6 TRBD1 TGTGCCAGCAGTTACCCTAACAGGGGTCCGTACACTGAAGCTTTCTTT CASSYPNRGPYTEAFF
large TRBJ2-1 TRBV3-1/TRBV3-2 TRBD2 TGTGCCAGCAGCCAAGGGACTAGCGGGGGGGCCTCCTACAATGAGCAGTTCTTC CASSQGTSGGASYNEQFF
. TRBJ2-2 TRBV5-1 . TGCGCCAGCAGCTTCGAGCGGAAGAACACCGGGGAGCTGTTTTTT CASSFERKNTGELFF
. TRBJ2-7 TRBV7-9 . TGTGCCAGCAGTCCCCAGGGGTTCCTTTTTGAGCAGTACTTC CASSPQGFLFEQYF
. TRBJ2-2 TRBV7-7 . TGTGCTAGCAGCTTAGGCGGCAGCTCGATCGGGGAGCTGTTTTTT CASSLGGSSIGELFF
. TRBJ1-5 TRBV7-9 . TGTGCCAGCAGCTTAGGTAACAGCGAGGGGCCCCAGCATTTT CASSLGNSEGPQHF
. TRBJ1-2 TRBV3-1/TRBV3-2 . TGTGCCAGCAGCCAGGTCAGGGAAGCTAACTATGGCTACACCTTC CASSQVREANYGYTF
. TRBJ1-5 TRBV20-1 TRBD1 TGCAGTGCTAGTGGACAGGGGAGTATTCAGCCCCAGCATTTT CSASGQGSIQPQHF
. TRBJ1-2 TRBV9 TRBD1 TGTGCCAGCAGCGCTGGACAGGGGAGAGGCTACACCTTC CASSAGQGRGYTF
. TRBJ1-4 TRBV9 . TGTGCCAGCAGCGTAGCGGGTAATGAAAAACTGTTTTTT CASSVAGNEKLFF
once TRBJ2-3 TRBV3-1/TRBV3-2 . TGTGCCAGCAGCCAAGTACAAACAGGGCTCCGGCCAGATACGCAGTATTTT CASSQVQTGLRPDTQYF
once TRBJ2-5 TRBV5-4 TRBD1 TGTGCCAGCAGCATTCAGGGGGAGGAGACCCAGTACTTC CASSIQGEETQYF
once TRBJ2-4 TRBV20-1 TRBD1 TGCAGTGCTAGTGCTGCCGGGACAGATAGAAACATTCAGTACTTC CSASAAGTDRNIQYF
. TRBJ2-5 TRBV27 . TGTGCCAGCAGCCAACGTCGAGGAATCCAGGAGACCCAGTACTTC CASSQRRGIQETQYF
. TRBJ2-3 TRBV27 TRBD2 TGTGCCAGCAGTACTACCCCGGGACTAGCGGGGTATAGGAGCACAGATACGCAGTATTTT CASSTTPGLAGYRSTDTQYF
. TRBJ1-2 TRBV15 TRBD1 TGTGCCACCAGCAGAGATAAAGGGACAGGGGGCTTGGGTGGCTACACCTTC CATSRDKGTGGLGGYTF
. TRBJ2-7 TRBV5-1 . TGCGCCAGCAGCTTGGCCAGTGCAGGGCCGGTTTACGAGCAGTACTTC CASSLASAGPVYEQYF
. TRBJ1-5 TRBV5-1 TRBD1 TGCGCCAGCAGCCCCCAGGGGGACAATCAGCCCCAGCATTTT CASSPQGDNQPQHF
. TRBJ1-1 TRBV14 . TGTGCCAGCAGCTTCGGCGTCCCGAGGGCTGAAGCTTTCTTT CASSFGVPRAEAFF
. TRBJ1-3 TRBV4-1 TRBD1 TGCGCCAGCAGCCAAGAGAGGACAGGGCTAAGAAACACCATATATTTT CASSQERTGLRNTIYF
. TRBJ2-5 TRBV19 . TGTGCCAGTAGTATAGGGGGGAGGCAGACCCAGTACTTC CASSIGGRQTQYF
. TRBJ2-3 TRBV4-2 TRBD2 TGTGCCAGCAGCCAAGGACGGGGAGGGGATACGCAGTATTTT CASSQGRGGDTQYF
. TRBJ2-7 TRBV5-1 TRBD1 TGCGCCAGCAGCATCCGGGACAGCTCCTACGAGCAGTACTTC CASSIRDSSYEQYF
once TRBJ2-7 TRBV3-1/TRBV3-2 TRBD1 TGTGCCACCCGGACAGGGGGTTCCTACGAGCAGTACTTC CATRTGGSYEQYF
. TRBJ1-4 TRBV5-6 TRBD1 TGTGCCAGCAGCCCAGGGCCGGGACAGGGGTTGATTTTT CASSPGPGQGLIF
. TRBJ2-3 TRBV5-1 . TGCGCCAGCAGCCGGGACTTCACAGATACGCAGTATTTT CASSRDFTDTQYF
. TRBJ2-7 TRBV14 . TGTGCCAGCAGCCAAGATTGGCCATCGACCTACGAGCAGTACTTC CASSQDWPSTYEQYF